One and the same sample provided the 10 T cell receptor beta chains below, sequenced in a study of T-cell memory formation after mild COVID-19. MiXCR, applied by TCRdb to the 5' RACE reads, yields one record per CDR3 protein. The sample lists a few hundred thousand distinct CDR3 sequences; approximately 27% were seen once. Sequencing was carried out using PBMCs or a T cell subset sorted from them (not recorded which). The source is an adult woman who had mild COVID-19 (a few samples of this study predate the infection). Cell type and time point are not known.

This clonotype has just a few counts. The CDR3 loop reads CASSLDFQGTGELFF. CDR3 nucleotides: TGTGCCAGCAGCTTAGATTTCCAGGGGACCGGGGAGCTGTTTTTT. The chain joins TRBV7-6 to TRBJ2-2, with D possibly being TRBD1 (6 bases). The CDR3 spans 15 residues. Germline CDR1 is SGHVS and CDR2 is FNYEAQ. With 1 base removed from V and 5 bases from J, the gap between germline ends came to 11 bases. The full variable domain, with the rest looked up from reference TRBV7-6 and TRBJ2-2, is GAGVSQSPRYKVTKRGQDVALRCDPISGHVSLYWYRQALGQGPEFLTYFNYEAQQDKSGLPNDRFSAERPEGSISTLTIQRTEQRDSAMYRCASSLDFQGTGELFFGEGSRLTVL.

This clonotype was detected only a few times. In nucleotides, the CDR3 is TGCGCCAGCAGCTTGGGAGAACAGGGGGCGTACGAGCAGTACTTC. Translation: CASSLGEQGAYEQYF. The rearrangement uses TRBV5-1 and TRBJ2-7; 9 nucleotides line up with TRBD1. The CDR3 covers 15 residues. Germline V CDR1 and CDR2: SGHRS, YFSETQ. With V trimmed by 0 bases and J by 4 bases, 5 bases remained unmatched.

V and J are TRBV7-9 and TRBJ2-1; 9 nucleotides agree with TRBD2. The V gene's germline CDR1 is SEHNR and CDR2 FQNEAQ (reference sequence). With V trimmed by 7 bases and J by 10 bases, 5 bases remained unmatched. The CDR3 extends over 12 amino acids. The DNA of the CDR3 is TGTGCCAGCACCTTTAGCGGGGGAGAGCAGTTCTTC. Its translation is CASTFSGGEQFF.

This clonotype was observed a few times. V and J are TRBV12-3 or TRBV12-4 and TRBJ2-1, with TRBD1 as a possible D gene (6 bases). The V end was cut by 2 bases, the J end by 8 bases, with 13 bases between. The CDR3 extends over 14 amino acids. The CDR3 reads CASSLNAGVDEQFF. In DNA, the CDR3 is TGTGCCAGCAGTTTAAACGCAGGGGTCGATGAGCAGTTCTTC.

The CDR3 DNA follows: TGTGCCAGCAGCTTCCCCCAGGGGGCTTGGGACCAAGAGACCCAGTACTTC. Amino acid sequence: CASSFPQGAWDQETQYF. This rearrangement joins TRBV7-9 to TRBJ2-5; TRBD1 aligns across 8 bases. This CDR3 is built from 17 residues. The germline V gene has CDR1 SEHNR and CDR2 FQNEAQ (reference sequence). Germline trimming cut 3 bases from V and 0 bases from J; bases unmatched to any gene: 9.

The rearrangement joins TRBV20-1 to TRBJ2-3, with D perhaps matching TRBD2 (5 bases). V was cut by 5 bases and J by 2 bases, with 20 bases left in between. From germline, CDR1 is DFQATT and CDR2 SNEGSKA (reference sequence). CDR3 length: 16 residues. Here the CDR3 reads CSARDLGLLLTDTQYF. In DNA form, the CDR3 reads TGCAGTGCTCGGGATCTAGGACTTCTTCTCACAGATACGCAGTATTTT.

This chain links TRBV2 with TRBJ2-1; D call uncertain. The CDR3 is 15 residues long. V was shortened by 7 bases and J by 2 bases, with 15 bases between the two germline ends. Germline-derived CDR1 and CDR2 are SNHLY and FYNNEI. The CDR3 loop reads CASIISTVPYNEQFF. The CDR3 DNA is TGTGCCAGCATTATATCGACGGTGCCCTACAATGAGCAGTTCTTC.

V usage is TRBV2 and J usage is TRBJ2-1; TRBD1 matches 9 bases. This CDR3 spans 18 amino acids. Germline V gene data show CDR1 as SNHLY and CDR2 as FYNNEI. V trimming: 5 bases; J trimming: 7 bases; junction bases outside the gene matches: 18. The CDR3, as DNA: TGTGCCAGCAGTTCCAGGTGGTCCGTAGGACAGGGGATTAATGAGCAGTTCTTC. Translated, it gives CASSSRWSVGQGINEQFF.

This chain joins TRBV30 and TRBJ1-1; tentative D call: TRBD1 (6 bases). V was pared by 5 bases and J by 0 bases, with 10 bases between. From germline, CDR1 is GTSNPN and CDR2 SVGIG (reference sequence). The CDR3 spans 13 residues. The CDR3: CAWEQGMNTEAFF. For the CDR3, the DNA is TGTGCCTGGGAACAGGGTATGAACACTGAAGCTTTCTTT.

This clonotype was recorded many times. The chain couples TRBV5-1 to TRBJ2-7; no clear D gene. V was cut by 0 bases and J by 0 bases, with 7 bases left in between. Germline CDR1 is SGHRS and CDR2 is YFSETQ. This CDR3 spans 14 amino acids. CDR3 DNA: TGCGCCAGCAGCTTGGCCCAGAGCTCCTACGAGCAGTACTTC. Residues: CASSLAQSSYEQYF.